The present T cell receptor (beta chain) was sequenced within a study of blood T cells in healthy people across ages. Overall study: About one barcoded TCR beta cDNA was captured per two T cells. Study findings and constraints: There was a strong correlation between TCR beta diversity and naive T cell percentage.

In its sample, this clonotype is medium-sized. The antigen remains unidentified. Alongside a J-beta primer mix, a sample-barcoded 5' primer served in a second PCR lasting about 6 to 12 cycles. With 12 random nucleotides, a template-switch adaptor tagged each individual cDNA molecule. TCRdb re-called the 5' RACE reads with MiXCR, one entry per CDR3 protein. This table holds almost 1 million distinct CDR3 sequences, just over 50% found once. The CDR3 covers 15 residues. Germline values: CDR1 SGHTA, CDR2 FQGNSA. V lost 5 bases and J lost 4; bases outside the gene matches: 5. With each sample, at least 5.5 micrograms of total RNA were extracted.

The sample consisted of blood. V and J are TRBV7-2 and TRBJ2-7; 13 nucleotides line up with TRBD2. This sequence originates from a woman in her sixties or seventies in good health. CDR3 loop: CASSLGLAGLYEQYF. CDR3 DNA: TGTGCCAGCAGCCTGGGACTAGCGGGACTTTACGAGCAGTACTTC.